These T cell receptor beta chains were read from a single sample in a study of T cell repertoires in cytomegalovirus infection. One entry per CDR3 protein results from TCRdb running MiXCR on the reads. The sample yields approximately 500,000 distinct CDR3 sequences, more than 15% seen once. The material sequenced was CD8+ T cells from PBMCs. The receptor source for this set is a human donor in good health (CMV status not recorded). Some clones in this sample may be carry-over from other donors' samples. The CDR3 runs from the conserved cysteine through the conserved F or W. A D gene is named only where the DNA matches it firmly. Part of the rows lack a size; the others show once, few, many or a class for expanded clones.

>few|TRBV12-3/TRBV12-4|NA|TRBJ1-5
CASSNGHVSNQPQHF
TGTGCCAGCAGTAACGGACACGTTAGCAATCAGCCCCAGCATTTT
>many|TRBV5-6|NA|TRBJ1-1
CASSPSTGTEAFF
TGTGCCAGCAGCCCGTCGACAGGTACTGAAGCTTTCTTT
>many|TRBV7-9|TRBD2|TRBJ2-3
CASSLAGAGGTTDTQYF
TGTGCCAGCAGCTTAGCCGGCGCGGGGGGGACCACAGATACGCAGTATTTT
>many|TRBV12-3/TRBV12-4|TRBD1|TRBJ1-2
CASIPTGVYGYTF
TGTGCCAGCATTCCGACAGGGGTTTATGGCTACACCTTC
>many|TRBV27|NA|TRBJ2-7
CASSLLSGPSYEQYF
TGTGCCAGCAGTTTATTGTCCGGGCCTTCCTACGAGCAGTACTTC
>few|TRBV6-1|NA|TRBJ1-6
CASTMIDSPLHF
TGTGCCAGCACCATGATCGATTCACCCCTCCACTTT
>NA|TRBV19|NA|TRBJ2-3
CASSILRADTQYF
TGTGCCAGTAGTATATTACGAGCAGATACGCAGTATTTT
>many|TRBV12-3/TRBV12-4|NA|TRBJ2-1
CASSWVVEGEQFF
TGTGCCAGCAGTTGGGTTGTTGAAGGGGAGCAGTTCTTC
>many|TRBV7-9|TRBD1|TRBJ2-7
CASSLSDRGGRSYEQYF
TGTGCCAGCAGCTTGAGCGACAGGGGAGGCAGGTCCTACGAGCAGTACTTC
>few|TRBV4-1|NA|TRBJ2-1
CASSQGVAEQFF
TGCGCCAGCAGCCAAGGGGTGGCCGAGCAGTTCTTC
>NA|TRBV9|TRBD1|TRBJ1-6
CASSVSGGQYSPLHF
TGTGCCAGCAGCGTCAGTGGGGGACAGTATTCACCCCTCCACTTT
>many|TRBV7-6|NA|TRBJ1-5
CASSLAWGSNQPQHF
TGTGCCAGCAGCTTAGCATGGGGGAGCAATCAGCCCCAGCATTTT
>NA|TRBV7-3|TRBD2|TRBJ2-1
CASSYSGGAGNEQFF
TGTGCCAGCAGCTATAGCGGGGGGGCAGGCAATGAGCAGTTCTTC
>few|TRBV27|NA|TRBJ2-7
CATGDTGPTYF
TGTGCCACCGGGGACACAGGCCCCACTTACTTC
>few|TRBV29-1|TRBD2|TRBJ2-5
CSVEMERGQAETQYF
TGCAGCGTTGAAATGGAGCGGGGGCAGGCGGAGACCCAGTACTTC
>many|TRBV6-1|NA|TRBJ2-7
CASSEAGSYEQYF
TGTGCCAGCAGTGAAGCTGGGAGCTACGAGCAGTACTTC
>many|TRBV7-9|NA|TRBJ2-1
CASSSDPYEQFF
TGTGCCAGCAGCTCCGACCCGTATGAGCAGTTCTTC
>NA|TRBV2|NA|TRBJ1-1
CASSDSREWRFTEAFF
TGTGCCAGCAGTGATAGCCGGGAGTGGAGGTTCACTGAAGCTTTCTTT
>NA|TRBV6-1|NA|TRBJ2-7
CASSEAPCTDEQYF
TGTGCAAGCAGTGAAGCGCCCTGTACCGATGAGCAGTACTTC
>many|TRBV27|NA|TRBJ1-2
CASNGGYGYTF
TGTGCCAGCAACGGGGGGTATGGCTACACCTTC
>NA|TRBV15|NA|TRBJ1-5
CATSILGVQPQHF
TGTGCCACCAGCATTCTCGGGGTTCAGCCCCAGCATTTT
>many|TRBV27|NA|TRBJ1-4
CASSPNNEKLFF
TGTGCCAGCAGTCCCAATAATGAAAAACTGTTTTTT
>few|TRBV12-3/TRBV12-4|NA|TRBJ1-4
CASSLGPAGGGEKLFF
TGTGCCAGCAGTTTAGGTCCGGCAGGAGGAGGCGAAAAACTGTTTTTT
>few|TRBV29-1|NA|TRBJ2-1
CSVEDTEQFF
TGCAGCGTTGAAGACACAGAGCAGTTCTTC
>many|TRBV11-2|NA|TRBJ2-5
CASSYPGETQYF
TGTGCCAGCAGCTACCCGGGAGAGACCCAGTACTTC